This is a list of T cell receptor beta chains from one sample in a study of shared clonotypes between healthy human individuals. This table comes from immunoSEQ multiplex PCR, and its TCRdb copy is limited to in-frame clones, with some not included. The data contain just over 2,000,000 clones, just under 95% of them singletons. Sequenced: naive CD8+ T cells sorted from blood. The receptors shown here come from a man between 18 and 29 years old in good health. Each CDR3 is given with its conserved first and last residue. The D gene is left open where the match is weak. Not all rows give a size; the values are once, few, many and, for expanded clones, a class.

DNA	CDR3	D	length	V	J	size
TGTGCCAGCAGCTTAGGACCGTCTTACGAGCAGTACTTC	CASSLGPSYEQYF	NA	13	TRBV11-3	TRBJ2-7	NA
TGTGCCAGCAGTGGGGACAGGGCCCACGAGCAGTACTTC	CASSGDRAHEQYF	TRBD1	13	TRBV6-1	TRBJ2-7	NA
TGTGCCAGCAGCTATGGGACTAGCGGGGACTCCTACGAGCAGTACTTC	CASSYGTSGDSYEQYF	TRBD2	16	TRBV13	TRBJ2-7	NA
TGTGCCAGCAGTTTATCCGGGACAGGAGGCAATCAGCCCCAGCATTTT	CASSLSGTGGNQPQHF	TRBD1	16	TRBV28	TRBJ1-5	NA
TGTGCCAGCAGTGATTGGGGGACGAACACTGAAGCTTTCTTT	CASSDWGTNTEAFF	NA	14	TRBV6-1	TRBJ1-1	NA
TGTGCCAGCAGCTCAACAGGGCTCGATGAGCAGTTCTTC	CASSSTGLDEQFF	NA	13	TRBV5-6	TRBJ2-1	NA
TGTGCCTGGAGTGTAGATACCCGGGAATTTTACTTC	CAWSVDTREFYF	NA	12	TRBV30	TRBJ2-5	NA
TGTGCCAGCAGTTACTTCGGGAGTAACAATGAGCAGTTCTTC	CASSYFGSNNEQFF	NA	14	TRBV6-5	TRBJ2-1	NA
TGTGCCAGCAGCTCCGGGACAGGGTTGAACACTGAAGCTTTCTTT	CASSSGTGLNTEAFF	TRBD1	15	TRBV5-6	TRBJ1-1	NA
TGCGCCAGCAGCCCCGGGACTAGCAACTACGAGCAGTACTTC	CASSPGTSNYEQYF	TRBD2	14	TRBV4-3	TRBJ2-7	NA
TGTGCCAGCAGCGTAAAAGCGGGAGAAGGCTACGAGCAGTACTTC	CASSVKAGEGYEQYF	TRBD2	15	TRBV9	TRBJ2-7	NA
TGTGCCAGCAGTTTCGGGACAGGGATATACGAGCAGTACTTC	CASSFGTGIYEQYF	TRBD1	14	TRBV27	TRBJ2-7	once
TGTGCCAGCAGCTCGGAAAACCTAGACAGGTCCCAAGAGACCCAGTACTTC	CASSSENLDRSQETQYF	NA	17	TRBV7-9	TRBJ2-5	NA
TGTGCCAGCAGCACCCGGGACAGGGGCCACACTGAAGCTTTCTTT	CASSTRDRGHTEAFF	TRBD1	15	TRBV7-9	TRBJ1-1	NA
TGTGCCAGCAGCGACCCCGGGACTAGCGGGAGCAATGAGCAGTTCTTC	CASSDPGTSGSNEQFF	TRBD2	16	TRBV9	TRBJ2-1	NA
TGCGCCAGCAGCCAAGAGGCGGGACAGGTTAAGCAGTTCTTC	CASSQEAGQVKQFF	TRBD1	14	TRBV4-1	TRBJ2-1	NA
TGTGCCAGCAGCTTGAGTAGCGGGAGGTTTGGAGAGACCCAGTACTTC	CASSLSSGRFGETQYF	TRBD2	16	TRBV7-6	TRBJ2-5	NA
TGTGCCAGCAGTTTTACTAGCGGGGAGACCCAGTACTTC	CASSFTSGETQYF	TRBD2	13	TRBV27	TRBJ2-5	NA
TGTGCCAGCAAGGGACCCTTCGCCTCCTACGAGCAGTACTTC	CASKGPFASYEQYF	NA	14	TRBV6-1	TRBJ2-7	NA
TGTGCTAGCAGCTTTAGGGACGGTGGCTACGAGCAGTACTTC	CASSFRDGGYEQYF	NA	14	TRBV7-7	TRBJ2-7	NA
TGTGCCAGCAGGGGGGGGACTAGCGGCCCCTACGAGCAGTACTTC	CASRGGTSGPYEQYF	TRBD2	15	TRBV27	TRBJ2-7	NA
TGTGCCAGCAGCTTATCCGCAGGGACTAGCGGGAGTAACGAGCAGTACTTC	CASSLSAGTSGSNEQYF	TRBD2	17	TRBV7-2	TRBJ2-7	NA
TGTGCCAGCAGTCCGACAGGGTTTCAAGAGACCCAGTACTTC	CASSPTGFQETQYF	TRBD1	14	TRBV27	TRBJ2-5	NA
TGCGCCAGCAGCGGCCCAGAGACAGGGTCCTACGAGCAGTACTTC	CASSGPETGSYEQYF	TRBD1	15	TRBV4-1	TRBJ2-7	NA
TGTGCCAGCGCTGACAGTGATTATAACTATGGCTACACCTTC	CASADSDYNYGYTF	NA	14	TRBV2	TRBJ1-2	NA
TGTGCCAGCAGCTTAGGGACGGCCTACGAGCAGTACTTC	CASSLGTAYEQYF	NA	13	TRBV7-9	TRBJ2-7	NA
TGTGCCAGCAGACACCCTCGGACAGGCGGGTATGGCTACACCTTC	CASRHPRTGGYGYTF	TRBD1	15	TRBV28	TRBJ1-2	NA
TGTGCCAGTGGCAACGGGGAGGTCGGATCGGCAAATGAGCCCCAGCATTTT	CASGNGEVGSANEPQHF	NA	17	TRBV19	TRBJ1-5	NA
TGCAGCGTTCTTCGGGGGGGAACCTACGAGCAGTACTTC	CSVLRGGTYEQYF	TRBD2	13	TRBV29-1	TRBJ2-7	NA
TGTGCCAGCAGCCCCGAGGACAGGGCCCACGAGCAGTACTTC	CASSPEDRAHEQYF	TRBD1	14	TRBV11-2	TRBJ2-7	NA
TGTGCCAGCAGCGCCGGGACAGGGGACCCCTACGAGCAGTACTTC	CASSAGTGDPYEQYF	TRBD1	15	TRBV9	TRBJ2-7	NA
TGTGCCAGCAGTTTGGGGGGGAGCAATCAGCCCCAGCATTTT	CASSLGGSNQPQHF	NA	14	TRBV27	TRBJ1-5	few
TGTGCCAGCAGTAACGGGCCTCTGGGGGAGCAGTACTTC	CASSNGPLGEQYF	NA	13	TRBV6-6	TRBJ2-7	NA
TGTGCCAGCAGCTTAGTCGAGGCCTACGTACGAGAGACCCAGTACTTC	CASSLVEAYVRETQYF	NA	16	TRBV7-9	TRBJ2-5	once
TGTGCCAGCAGTGAATGGGGGGGAACGGAGACCCAGTACTTC	CASSEWGGTETQYF	TRBD2	14	TRBV6-1	TRBJ2-5	NA
TGCGCCAGCAGCCAAGATTCCGGGGGGGGTTACGAGCAGTACTTC	CASSQDSGGGYEQYF	TRBD2	15	TRBV4-3	TRBJ2-7	NA
TGCGCCAGCAGCTTGGGAGGTTCCGCGTCCTACGAGCAGTACTTC	CASSLGGSASYEQYF	NA	15	TRBV5-1	TRBJ2-7	NA
TGTGCCAGCAGTTTAACTGTGGCGGCCGGTGAGACCCAGTACTTC	CASSLTVAAGETQYF	NA	15	TRBV28	TRBJ2-5	NA
TGTGCCAGCAGACCCCCAGGCCCCATCAATGAGCAGTTCTTC	CASRPPGPINEQFF	NA	14	TRBV27	TRBJ2-1	NA
TGTGCCATCAGTGTGAATGTCCCTGCGGTTTACGAGCAGTACTTC	CAISVNVPAVYEQYF	NA	15	TRBV10-3	TRBJ2-7	once
TGCAGCGTTGGTCCAACAGTGATGAACACTGAAGCTTTCTTT	CSVGPTVMNTEAFF	NA	14	TRBV29-1	TRBJ1-1	NA
TGTGCCAGCAGTTACTCGGGGACTCACTACGAGCAGTACTTC	CASSYSGTHYEQYF	NA	14	TRBV6-5	TRBJ2-7	NA
TGTGCCAGCACCCGGACCGATAACAATGAGCAGTTCTTC	CASTRTDNNEQFF	NA	13	TRBV6-1	TRBJ2-1	NA
TGTGCCAGCACCAGGACAGGGGGAACCTACGAGCAGTACTTC	CASTRTGGTYEQYF	TRBD1	14	TRBV25-1	TRBJ2-7	NA
TGTGCCAGCAGCCCTCTGACTGCGGGAGCTAGCACAGATACGCAGTATTTT	CASSPLTAGASTDTQYF	TRBD2	17	TRBV4-2	TRBJ2-3	NA
TGTGCCAGCTCACCACCGGTATCAGCGGGAGCCACCCGGTGGGAGACCCAGTACTTC	CASSPPVSAGATRWETQYF	TRBD2	19	TRBV18	TRBJ2-5	NA
TGCGCCAGCAGTGGACTAGCGGGGGGTTTTTCCTACAATGAGCAGTTCTTC	CASSGLAGGFSYNEQFF	TRBD2	17	TRBV10-2	TRBJ2-1	NA
TGTGCCAGCATTCCGGAGTGGAGCGGGAGGGGTACGCAGTATTTT	CASIPEWSGRGTQYF	TRBD2	15	TRBV2	TRBJ2-3	once
TGTGCCAGCAGCTTCAGGGAGTTCTCCTACGAGCAGTACTTC	CASSFREFSYEQYF	NA	14	TRBV12-1	TRBJ2-7	NA
TGTGCCAGCAGCTTGGGACTCGGGGCCTACGAGCAGTACTTC	CASSLGLGAYEQYF	NA	14	TRBV7-9	TRBJ2-7	NA
TGTGCCAGCAGTTCCCATATATGGGGGCTACCGGAAAAACTGTTTTTT	CASSSHIWGLPEKLFF	NA	16	TRBV6-5	TRBJ1-4	NA
TGCGCCAGCAGCCTGGGACAGGGGAGTGAAAAACTGTTTTTT	CASSLGQGSEKLFF	TRBD1	14	TRBV5-1	TRBJ1-4	NA
TGTGCCAGCAGCTTAGTGGGTGGGTCCTACGAGCAGTACTTC	CASSLVGGSYEQYF	NA	14	TRBV11-2	TRBJ2-7	NA
TGTGCCAGCAGATCGACGGGGGGGTTGAACACTGAAGCTTTCTTT	CASRSTGGLNTEAFF	NA	15	TRBV7-9	TRBJ1-1	NA
TGTGCCAGCAGCCCCGGGCCCCTGCCCTACGAGCAGTACTTC	CASSPGPLPYEQYF	NA	14	TRBV14	TRBJ2-7	NA
TGTGCCAGTAGTATTTATCAGCAAGAGACCCAGTACTTC	CASSIYQQETQYF	NA	13	TRBV19	TRBJ2-5	NA
TGTGCCTGGAGTGCCCAGGGAGGGGAGACCCAGTACTTC	CAWSAQGGETQYF	TRBD2	13	TRBV30	TRBJ2-5	NA